This T cell receptor (beta chain) is drawn from a study of blood T cell repertoires in COVID-19. V dropped 7 bases and J dropped 6; count of bases not matched to a gene: 19. CDR3 length: 18 amino acids. Germline CDR1 is LGHNT and CDR2 is FRNRAP. TCRdb's table, derived via immunoSEQ multiplex PCR, lists solely in-frame clones and lacks some. Altogether about 50,000 clones are present, about nine tenths being singletons, with the ten largest covering about 6%. The clonotype comes from a middle-aged man with acute or convalescent COVID-19. Sequenced material: peripheral blood. The chain joins TRBV12-5 to TRBJ2-7; 12 positions agree with TRBD1. The CDR3 DNA is TGTGCTAGTGCCTTGGAGGTTATGCGGGACAGGGGGCAAGGCGAGCAGTACTTC. It encodes CASALEVMRDRGQGEQYF.